This TCR beta chain appears in the sequencing data of a study of blood T cell repertoires in COVID-19. At the level of the study: The analysed material was cDNA or gDNA that came from T cells, B-cell-depleted T cells, or PBMCs.

This CDR3 has 17 residues. CDR1 and CDR2 from the germline V gene are MNHEY and SMNVEV (reference sequence). Unmatched junction bases numbered 11, after V lost 3 bases and J lost 4 bases. Generated by immunoSEQ multiplex PCR, the TCRdb table keeps only in-frame clones and is missing some. Of some 510,000 clones in the sample, approximately 90% are singletons; the top ten hold 1.5% to 2%. The rearrangement joins TRBV27 to TRBJ2-2; 7 bases fit TRBD2. The TCR was taken from a middle-aged woman who had recovered from COVID-19. The sequencing input was PBMCs or T cells enriched from blood (not recorded which). The DNA of the CDR3 is TGTGCCAGCAGTTTGGTCTTGGCTAGCGGTCCCACCGGGGAGCTGTTTTTT. Translation gives CASSLVLASGPTGELFF.